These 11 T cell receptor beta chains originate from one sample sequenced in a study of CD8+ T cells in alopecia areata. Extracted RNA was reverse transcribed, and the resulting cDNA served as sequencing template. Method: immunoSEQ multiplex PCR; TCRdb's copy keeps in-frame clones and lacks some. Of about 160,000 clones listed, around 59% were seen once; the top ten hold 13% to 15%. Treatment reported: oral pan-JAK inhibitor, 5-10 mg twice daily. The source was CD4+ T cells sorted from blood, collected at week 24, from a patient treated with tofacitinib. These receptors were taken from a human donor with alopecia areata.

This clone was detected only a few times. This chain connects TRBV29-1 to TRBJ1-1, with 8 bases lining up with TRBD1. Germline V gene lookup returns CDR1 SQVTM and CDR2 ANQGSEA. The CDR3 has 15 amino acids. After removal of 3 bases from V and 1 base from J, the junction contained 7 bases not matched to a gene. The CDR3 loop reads CSVDGGTGPNTEAFF. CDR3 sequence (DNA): TGCAGCGTTGATGGGGGGACAGGCCCGAACACTGAAGCTTTCTTT.

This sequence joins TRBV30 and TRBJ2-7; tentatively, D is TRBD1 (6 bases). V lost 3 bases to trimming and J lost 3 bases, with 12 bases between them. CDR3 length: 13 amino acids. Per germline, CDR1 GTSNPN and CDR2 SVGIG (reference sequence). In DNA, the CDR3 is TGTGCCTGGAGGGAGACAGGTAGCTACGAGCAGTACTTC. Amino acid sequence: CAWRETGSYEQYF.

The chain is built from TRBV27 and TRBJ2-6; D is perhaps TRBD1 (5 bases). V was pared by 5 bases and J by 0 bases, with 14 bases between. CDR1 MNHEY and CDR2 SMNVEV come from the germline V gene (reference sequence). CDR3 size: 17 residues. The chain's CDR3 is CASSRQLIPSGANVLTF. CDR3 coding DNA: TGTGCCAGCAGTCGACAGCTGATCCCCTCTGGGGCCAACGTCCTGACTTTC.

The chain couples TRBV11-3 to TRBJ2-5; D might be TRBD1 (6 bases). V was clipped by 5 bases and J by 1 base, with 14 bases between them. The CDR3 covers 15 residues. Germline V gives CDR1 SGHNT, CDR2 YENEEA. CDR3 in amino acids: CASSPLGHPQETQYF. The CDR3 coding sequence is TGTGCCAGCAGCCCACTGGGACATCCCCAAGAGACCCAGTACTTC.

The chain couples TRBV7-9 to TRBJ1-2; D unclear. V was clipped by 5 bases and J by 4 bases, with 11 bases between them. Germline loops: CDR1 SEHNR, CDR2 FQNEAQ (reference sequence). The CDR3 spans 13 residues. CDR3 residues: CASSPDGLYGYTF. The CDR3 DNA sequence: TGTGCCAGCAGCCCGGACGGGCTCTATGGCTACACCTTC.

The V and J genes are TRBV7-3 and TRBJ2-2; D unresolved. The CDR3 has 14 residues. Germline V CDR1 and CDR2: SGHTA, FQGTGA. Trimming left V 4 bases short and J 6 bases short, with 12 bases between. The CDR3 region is CASSSLLGSGELFF. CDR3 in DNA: TGTGCCAGCAGCTCCCTGCTCGGATCCGGGGAGCTGTTTTTT.

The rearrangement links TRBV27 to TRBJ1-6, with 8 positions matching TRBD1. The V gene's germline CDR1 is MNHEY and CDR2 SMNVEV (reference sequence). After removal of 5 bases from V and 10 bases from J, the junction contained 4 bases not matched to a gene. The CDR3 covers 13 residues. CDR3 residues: CASSPDRVSPLHF. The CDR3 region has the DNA TGTGCCAGCAGTCCGGACAGGGTCTCACCCCTCCACTTT.

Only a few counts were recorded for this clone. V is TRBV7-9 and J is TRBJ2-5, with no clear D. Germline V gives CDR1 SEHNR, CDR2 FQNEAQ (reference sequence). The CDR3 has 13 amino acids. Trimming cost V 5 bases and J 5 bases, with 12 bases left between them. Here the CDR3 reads CASSLGSFETQYF. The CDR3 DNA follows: TGTGCCAGCAGCCTGGGCAGTTTTGAGACCCAGTACTTC. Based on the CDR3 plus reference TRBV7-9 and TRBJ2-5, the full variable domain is DTGVSQNPRHKITKRGQNVTFRCDPISEHNRLYWYRQTLGQGPEFLTYFQNEAQLEKSRLLSDRFSAERPKGSFSTLEIQRTEQGDSAMYLCASSLGSFETQYFGPGTRLLVL.

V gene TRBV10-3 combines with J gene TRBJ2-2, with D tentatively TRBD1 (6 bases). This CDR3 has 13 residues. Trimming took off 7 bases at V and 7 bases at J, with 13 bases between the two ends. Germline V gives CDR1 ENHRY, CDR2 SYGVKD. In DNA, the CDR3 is TGTGCCATCATGTGGGGGCTCGGCGGGGAGCTGTTTTTT. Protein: CAIMWGLGGELFF.

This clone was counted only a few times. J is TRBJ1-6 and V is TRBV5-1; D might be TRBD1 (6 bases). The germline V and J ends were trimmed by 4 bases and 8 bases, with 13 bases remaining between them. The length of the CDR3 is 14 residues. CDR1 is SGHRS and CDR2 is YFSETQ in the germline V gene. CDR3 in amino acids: CASSPGQTYSPLHF. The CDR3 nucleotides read TGCGCCAGCAGCCCCGGACAGACTTATTCACCCCTCCACTTT.

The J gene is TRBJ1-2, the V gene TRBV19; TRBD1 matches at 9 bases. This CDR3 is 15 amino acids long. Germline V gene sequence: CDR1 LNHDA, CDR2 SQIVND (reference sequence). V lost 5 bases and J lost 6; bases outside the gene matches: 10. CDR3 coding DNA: TGTGCCAGTAGTGTCAGCCGGGACAGGGTAAATGGCTACACCTTC. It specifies CASSVSRDRVNGYTF.